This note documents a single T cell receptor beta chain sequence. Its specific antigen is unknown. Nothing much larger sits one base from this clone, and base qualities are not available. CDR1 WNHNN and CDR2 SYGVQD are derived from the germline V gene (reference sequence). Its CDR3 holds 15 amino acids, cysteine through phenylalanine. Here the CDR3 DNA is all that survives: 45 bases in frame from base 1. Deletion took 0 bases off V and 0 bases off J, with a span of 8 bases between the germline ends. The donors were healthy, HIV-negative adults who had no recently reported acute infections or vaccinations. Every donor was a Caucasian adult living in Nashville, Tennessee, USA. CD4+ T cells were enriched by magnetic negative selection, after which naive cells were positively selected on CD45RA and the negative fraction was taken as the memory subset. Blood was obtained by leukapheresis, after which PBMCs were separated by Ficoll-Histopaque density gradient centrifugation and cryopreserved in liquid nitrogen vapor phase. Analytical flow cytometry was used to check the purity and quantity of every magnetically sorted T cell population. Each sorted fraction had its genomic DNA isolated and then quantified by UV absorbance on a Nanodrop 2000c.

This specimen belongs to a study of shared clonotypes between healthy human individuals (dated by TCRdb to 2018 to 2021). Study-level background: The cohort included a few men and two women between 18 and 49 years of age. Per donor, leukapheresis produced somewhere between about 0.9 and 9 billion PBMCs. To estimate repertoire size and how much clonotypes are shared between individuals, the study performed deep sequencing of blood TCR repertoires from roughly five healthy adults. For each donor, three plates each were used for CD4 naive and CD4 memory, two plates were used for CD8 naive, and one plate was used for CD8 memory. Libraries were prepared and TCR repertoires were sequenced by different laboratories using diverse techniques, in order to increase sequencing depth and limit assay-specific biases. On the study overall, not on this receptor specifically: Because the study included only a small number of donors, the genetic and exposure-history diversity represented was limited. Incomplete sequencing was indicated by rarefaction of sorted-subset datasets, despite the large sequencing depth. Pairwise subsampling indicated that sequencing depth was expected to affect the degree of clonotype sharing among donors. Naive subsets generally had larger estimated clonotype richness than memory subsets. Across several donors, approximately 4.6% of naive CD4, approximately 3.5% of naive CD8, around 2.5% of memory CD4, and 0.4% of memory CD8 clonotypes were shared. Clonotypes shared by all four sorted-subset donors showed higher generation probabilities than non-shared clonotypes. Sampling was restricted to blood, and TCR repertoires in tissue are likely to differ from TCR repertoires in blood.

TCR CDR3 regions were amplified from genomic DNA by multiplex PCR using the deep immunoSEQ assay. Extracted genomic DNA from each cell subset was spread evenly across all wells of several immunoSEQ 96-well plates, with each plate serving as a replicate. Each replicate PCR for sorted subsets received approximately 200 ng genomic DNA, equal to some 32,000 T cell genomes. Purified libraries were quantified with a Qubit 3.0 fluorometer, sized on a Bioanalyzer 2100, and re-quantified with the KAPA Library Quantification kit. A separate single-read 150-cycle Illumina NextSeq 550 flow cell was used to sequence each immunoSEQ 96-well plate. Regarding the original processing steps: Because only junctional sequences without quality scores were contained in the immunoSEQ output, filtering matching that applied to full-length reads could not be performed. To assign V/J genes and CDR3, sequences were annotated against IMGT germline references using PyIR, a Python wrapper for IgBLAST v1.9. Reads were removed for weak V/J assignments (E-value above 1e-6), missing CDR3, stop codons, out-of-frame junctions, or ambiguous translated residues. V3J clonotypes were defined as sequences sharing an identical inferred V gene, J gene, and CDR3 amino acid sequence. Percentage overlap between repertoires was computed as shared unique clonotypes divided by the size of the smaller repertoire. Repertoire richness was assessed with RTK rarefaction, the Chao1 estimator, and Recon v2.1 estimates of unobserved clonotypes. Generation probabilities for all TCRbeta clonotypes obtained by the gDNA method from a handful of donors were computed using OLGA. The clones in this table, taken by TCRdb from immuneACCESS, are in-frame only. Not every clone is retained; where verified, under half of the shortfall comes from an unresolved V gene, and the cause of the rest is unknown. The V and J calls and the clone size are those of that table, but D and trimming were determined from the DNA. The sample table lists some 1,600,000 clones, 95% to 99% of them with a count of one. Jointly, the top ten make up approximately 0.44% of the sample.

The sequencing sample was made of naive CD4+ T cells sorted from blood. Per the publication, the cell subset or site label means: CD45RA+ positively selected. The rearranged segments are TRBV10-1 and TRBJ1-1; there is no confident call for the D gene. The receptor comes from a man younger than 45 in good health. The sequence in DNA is TGCGCCAGCAGTGAGTCGGGCGCGATGAACACTGAAGCTTTCTTT. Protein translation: CASSESGAMNTEAFF.